This is a list of T cell receptor beta chains from one sample in a study of shared clonotypes between healthy human individuals. Sequencing was performed with immunoSEQ multiplex PCR; in TCRdb, only in-frame clones are kept and a portion is missing. The repertoire holds roughly 170,000 clones, with about 66% as singletons. Source material: memory CD4+ T cells sorted from blood. The receptors were gathered from a young man in good health. The CDR3 runs from the conserved cysteine through the conserved F or W. A D gene is named only where the DNA matches it firmly. For some rows the clone size is stated as once, few or many, or as a class when expanded; others skip it.

v_gene: TRBV11-2; abundance: -; d_gene: TRBD1; j_gene: TRBJ2-7; CDR3aa: CASSTPKGQGYYEQYF; CDR3nt: TGTGCCAGCAGCACGCCGAAGGGACAGGGGTACTACGAGCAGTACTTC
v_gene: TRBV7-2; abundance: -; d_gene: TRBD1; j_gene: TRBJ2-7; CDR3aa: CASSLNGQGASQYF; CDR3nt: TGTGCCAGCAGCCTAAATGGACAGGGGGCGTCACAGTACTTC
v_gene: TRBV5-8; abundance: -; d_gene: -; j_gene: TRBJ2-3; CDR3aa: CASSLEGGGPSTDTQYF; CDR3nt: TGTGCCAGCAGCCTGGAGGGGGGCGGGCCTAGCACAGATACGCAGTATTTT
v_gene: TRBV18; abundance: few; d_gene: -; j_gene: TRBJ2-2; CDR3aa: CASSPQRSRGANTGELFF; CDR3nt: TGTGCCAGCTCACCACAGAGGTCGAGGGGGGCGAACACCGGGGAGCTGTTTTTT
v_gene: TRBV11-2; abundance: -; d_gene: -; j_gene: TRBJ2-1; CDR3aa: CASSAQWGSNEQFF; CDR3nt: TGTGCCAGCAGCGCACAATGGGGTAGCAATGAGCAGTTCTTC
v_gene: TRBV19; abundance: -; d_gene: -; j_gene: TRBJ1-1; CDR3aa: CASSIQGNTEAFF; CDR3nt: TGTGCCAGTAGTATCCAGGGGAACACTGAAGCTTTCTTT
v_gene: TRBV11-2; abundance: -; d_gene: -; j_gene: TRBJ2-1; CDR3aa: CASRTTRGRGNEQFF; CDR3nt: TGTGCCAGCAGGACCACGAGGGGGCGGGGGAATGAGCAGTTCTTC
v_gene: TRBV5-4; abundance: -; d_gene: -; j_gene: TRBJ2-7; CDR3aa: CASSSKSDSSYEQYF; CDR3nt: TGTGCCAGCAGTTCAAAGTCGGATTCGTCCTACGAGCAGTACTTC
v_gene: TRBV5-8; abundance: -; d_gene: -; j_gene: TRBJ2-5; CDR3aa: CASSLDGREETQYF; CDR3nt: TGTGCCAGCAGCTTGGATGGACGGGAAGAGACCCAGTACTTC
v_gene: TRBV2; abundance: -; d_gene: -; j_gene: TRBJ2-7; CDR3aa: CASQPINRDREQYF; CDR3nt: TGTGCCAGCCAACCAATTAACAGGGATCGCGAGCAGTACTTC
v_gene: TRBV10-1; abundance: many; d_gene: -; j_gene: TRBJ2-1; CDR3aa: CASSNPQTEQFF; CDR3nt: TGCGCCAGCAGTAACCCCCAGACTGAGCAGTTCTTC
v_gene: TRBV9; abundance: -; d_gene: -; j_gene: TRBJ2-3; CDR3aa: CASARNTDTQYF; CDR3nt: TGTGCCAGCGCCCGGAACACAGATACGCAGTATTTT
v_gene: TRBV5-1; abundance: many; d_gene: -; j_gene: TRBJ1-2; CDR3aa: CASSRDTEGYGYTF; CDR3nt: TGCGCCAGCAGCCGGGACACCGAAGGCTATGGCTACACCTTC
v_gene: TRBV2; abundance: few; d_gene: -; j_gene: TRBJ1-1; CDR3aa: CASSESQNTEAFF; CDR3nt: TGTGCCAGCAGTGAGTCCCAGAACACTGAAGCTTTCTTT
v_gene: TRBV2; abundance: -; d_gene: TRBD1; j_gene: TRBJ2-5; CDR3aa: CASTKQGQPQETQYF; CDR3nt: TGTGCCAGCACCAAACAGGGACAGCCTCAAGAGACCCAGTACTTC
v_gene: TRBV9; abundance: few; d_gene: TRBD1; j_gene: TRBJ2-3; CDR3aa: CASSLTGGRDTQYF; CDR3nt: TGTGCCAGCAGCTTGACAGGGGGCCGGGATACGCAGTATTTT
v_gene: TRBV5-1; abundance: -; d_gene: -; j_gene: TRBJ1-1; CDR3aa: CASSLSGVETEAFF; CDR3nt: TGCGCCAGCAGCTTGTCAGGGGTAGAGACTGAAGCTTTCTTT
v_gene: TRBV28; abundance: -; d_gene: -; j_gene: TRBJ1-5; CDR3aa: CASSAGAGNQPQHF; CDR3nt: TGTGCCAGCAGTGCAGGGGCCGGCAATCAGCCCCAGCATTTT
v_gene: TRBV28; abundance: -; d_gene: -; j_gene: TRBJ2-7; CDR3aa: CATALGNRMYEQYF; CDR3nt: TGTGCCACCGCCCTCGGAAATAGGATGTACGAGCAGTACTTC
v_gene: TRBV5-1; abundance: -; d_gene: -; j_gene: TRBJ2-2; CDR3aa: CASKYGASGTGELFF; CDR3nt: TGCGCCAGCAAATATGGGGCCTCAGGCACCGGGGAGCTGTTTTTT
v_gene: TRBV2; abundance: -; d_gene: -; j_gene: TRBJ1-1; CDR3aa: CASKGRLWAGLGDTEAFF; CDR3nt: TGTGCCAGCAAAGGGAGGCTTTGGGCAGGTCTTGGCGACACTGAAGCTTTCTTT
v_gene: TRBV19; abundance: -; d_gene: -; j_gene: TRBJ1-1; CDR3aa: CASSIDTAVTEAFF; CDR3nt: TGTGCCAGTAGTATAGACACGGCGGTCACTGAAGCTTTCTTT
v_gene: TRBV11-2; abundance: few; d_gene: -; j_gene: TRBJ1-2; CDR3aa: CASSLAGIGHGYTF; CDR3nt: TGTGCCAGCAGCTTAGCCGGGATAGGGCACGGCTACACCTTC
v_gene: TRBV5-4; abundance: -; d_gene: -; j_gene: TRBJ2-1; CDR3aa: CASSPGTPKFTNEQFF; CDR3nt: TGTGCCAGCAGCCCAGGGACCCCAAAATTCACCAATGAGCAGTTCTTC
v_gene: TRBV7-9; abundance: -; d_gene: -; j_gene: TRBJ2-1; CDR3aa: CASSFPGHFF; CDR3nt: TGTGCCAGCAGCTTCCCGGGACATTTCTTC
v_gene: TRBV27; abundance: -; d_gene: -; j_gene: TRBJ2-7; CDR3aa: CASSLSPGLYEQYF; CDR3nt: TGTGCCAGCAGTTTGTCTCCAGGGCTATACGAGCAGTACTTC
v_gene: TRBV18; abundance: -; d_gene: -; j_gene: TRBJ2-3; CDR3aa: CASSPRDGLGDTQYF; CDR3nt: TGTGCCAGCTCACCCCGGGATGGTCTTGGGGATACGCAGTATTTT
v_gene: TRBV5-1; abundance: many; d_gene: -; j_gene: TRBJ1-4; CDR3aa: CASSPTGSANEKLFF; CDR3nt: TGCGCCAGCAGCCCGACAGGTTCAGCTAATGAAAAACTGTTTTTT
v_gene: TRBV4-3; abundance: -; d_gene: -; j_gene: TRBJ2-7; CDR3aa: CASSQDIQAPYEQYF; CDR3nt: TGCGCCAGCAGCCAAGATATCCAGGCCCCCTACGAGCAGTACTTC
v_gene: TRBV7-9; abundance: -; d_gene: TRBD2; j_gene: TRBJ2-1; CDR3aa: CASSGDYSYEQFF; CDR3nt: TGTGCCAGCAGCGGGGACTATTCGTATGAGCAGTTCTTC
v_gene: TRBV5-6; abundance: -; d_gene: TRBD2; j_gene: TRBJ2-1; CDR3aa: CASSLEWVGTRRYNEQFF; CDR3nt: TGTGCCAGCAGCTTGGAGTGGGTGGGGACTAGGAGGTACAATGAGCAGTTCTTC
v_gene: TRBV19; abundance: -; d_gene: -; j_gene: TRBJ1-4; CDR3aa: CASRIGRGATNEKLFF; CDR3nt: TGTGCCAGCCGAATCGGGCGGGGGGCAACTAATGAAAAACTGTTTTTT
v_gene: TRBV27; abundance: -; d_gene: -; j_gene: TRBJ2-4; CDR3aa: CASSLVGQGNIQYF; CDR3nt: TGTGCCAGCAGTTTAGTGGGGCAGGGAAACATTCAGTACTTC
v_gene: TRBV5-1; abundance: -; d_gene: -; j_gene: TRBJ2-7; CDR3aa: CASSFPDGGRDEQYF; CDR3nt: TGCGCCAGCAGCTTCCCGGATGGGGGAAGGGACGAGCAGTACTTC
v_gene: TRBV11-1; abundance: few; d_gene: TRBD2; j_gene: TRBJ2-7; CDR3aa: CASSLASGSSYEQYF; CDR3nt: TGTGCCAGCAGCTTAGCTAGCGGGAGCTCCTACGAGCAGTACTTC
v_gene: TRBV9; abundance: -; d_gene: -; j_gene: TRBJ2-3; CDR3aa: CASSLFSDGVDTQYF; CDR3nt: TGTGCCAGCAGTCTTTTCTCCGACGGAGTAGATACGCAGTATTTT
v_gene: TRBV12-2; abundance: once; d_gene: -; j_gene: TRBJ2-4; CDR3aa: CASRLRCPGLRYTGTIVAKNIQYF; CDR3nt: TGTGCAAGTCGCTTAAGGTGTCCGGGACTTAGATACACGGGGACAATTGTAGCCAAAAACATTCAGTACTTC
v_gene: TRBV18; abundance: -; d_gene: -; j_gene: TRBJ1-4; CDR3aa: CASSPSGTAIGELFF; CDR3nt: TGTGCCAGCTCACCATCTGGGACTGCGATAGGAGAACTGTTTTTT
v_gene: TRBV5-5; abundance: -; d_gene: -; j_gene: TRBJ2-7; CDR3aa: CASSLIGSGRSSSYEQYF; CDR3nt: TGTGCCAGCAGCTTGATTGGAAGCGGCAGGTCGAGCTCCTACGAGCAGTACTTC
v_gene: TRBV2; abundance: few; d_gene: -; j_gene: TRBJ2-5; CDR3aa: CASTQLGETQYF; CDR3nt: TGTGCCAGCACCCAATTAGGAGAGACCCAGTACTTC
v_gene: TRBV28; abundance: -; d_gene: -; j_gene: TRBJ2-7; CDR3aa: CASSLSGGSYEQYF; CDR3nt: TGTGCCAGCAGTTTAAGTGGGGGCTCCTACGAGCAGTACTTC
v_gene: TRBV10-2; abundance: many; d_gene: -; j_gene: TRBJ2-7; CDR3aa: CASSKAGRYEQYF; CDR3nt: TGCGCCAGCAGTAAGGCAGGGAGATACGAGCAGTACTTC
v_gene: TRBV7-2; abundance: -; d_gene: TRBD2; j_gene: TRBJ2-3; CDR3aa: CASSGTSGTAQYF; CDR3nt: TGTGCCAGCAGCGGGACTAGCGGGACGGCGCAGTATTTT
v_gene: TRBV11-3; abundance: -; d_gene: -; j_gene: TRBJ2-1; CDR3aa: CASSLGLRTYNEQFF; CDR3nt: TGTGCCAGCAGCCTCGGACTGAGAACCTACAATGAGCAGTTCTTC
v_gene: TRBV5-6; abundance: -; d_gene: TRBD1; j_gene: TRBJ1-1; CDR3aa: CASSLLVPGQGITEAFF; CDR3nt: TGTGCCAGCAGCTTGCTAGTCCCGGGACAGGGAATCACTGAAGCTTTCTTT
v_gene: TRBV5-5; abundance: -; d_gene: -; j_gene: TRBJ2-3; CDR3aa: CASSLDGRSPVRTDTQYF; CDR3nt: TGTGCCAGCAGCCTTGACGGACGCTCCCCCGTACGCACAGATACGCAGTATTTT
v_gene: TRBV20-1; abundance: -; d_gene: -; j_gene: TRBJ2-7; CDR3aa: CSASGAYEQYF; CDR3nt: TGCAGTGCTAGCGGAGCCTACGAGCAGTACTTC
v_gene: TRBV5-5; abundance: -; d_gene: -; j_gene: TRBJ1-4; CDR3aa: CASSPSGLNEKLFF; CDR3nt: TGTGCCAGCAGCCCTTCAGGGCTTAATGAAAAACTGTTTTTT
v_gene: TRBV25-1; abundance: -; d_gene: TRBD2; j_gene: TRBJ2-5; CDR3aa: CACSGTSGREKTQYF; CDR3nt: TGTGCCTGTTCAGGGACTAGCGGGAGAGAGAAGACCCAGTACTTC
v_gene: TRBV5-1; abundance: -; d_gene: -; j_gene: TRBJ1-3; CDR3aa: CASSPLPIEGGGGNTIYF; CDR3nt: TGCGCCAGCAGCCCTCTACCAATAGAGGGGGGAGGTGGAAACACCATATATTTT
v_gene: TRBV2; abundance: -; d_gene: TRBD1; j_gene: TRBJ2-7; CDR3aa: CASRDLTGQYEQYF; CDR3nt: TGTGCCAGCAGGGATCTGACAGGGCAGTACGAGCAGTACTTC
v_gene: TRBV5-1; abundance: once; d_gene: -; j_gene: TRBJ2-2; CDR3aa: CASSSPRMMELFF; CDR3nt: TGCGCCAGCAGCTCCCCGAGGATGATGGAGCTGTTTTTT
v_gene: TRBV18; abundance: -; d_gene: TRBD1; j_gene: TRBJ1-5; CDR3aa: CASSQGQGAGQPQHF; CDR3nt: TGTGCCAGCTCACAAGGACAGGGGGCCGGTCAGCCCCAGCATTTT
v_gene: TRBV19; abundance: -; d_gene: -; j_gene: TRBJ1-5; CDR3aa: CASSIVQGNQPQHF; CDR3nt: TGTGCCAGTAGTATCGTACAGGGCAATCAGCCCCAGCATTTT
v_gene: TRBV9; abundance: -; d_gene: -; j_gene: TRBJ2-5; CDR3aa: CASSGGQSQETQYF; CDR3nt: TGTGCCAGCAGCGGCGGACAGAGCCAAGAGACCCAGTACTTC
v_gene: TRBV6-5; abundance: -; d_gene: -; j_gene: TRBJ2-5; CDR3aa: CASSYQIQETQYF; CDR3nt: TGTGCCAGCAGTTACCAAATTCAAGAGACCCAGTACTTC
v_gene: TRBV29-1; abundance: -; d_gene: -; j_gene: TRBJ2-5; CDR3aa: CSVTARVGAETQYF; CDR3nt: TGCAGCGTTACTGCCCGGGTCGGGGCAGAGACCCAGTACTTC
v_gene: TRBV29-1; abundance: -; d_gene: -; j_gene: TRBJ2-1; CDR3aa: CSVRRTSYNEQFF; CDR3nt: TGCAGCGTTAGGAGGACCTCCTACAATGAGCAGTTCTTC
v_gene: TRBV5-1; abundance: -; d_gene: TRBD2; j_gene: TRBJ2-1; CDR3aa: CASSLDAGLAGNEQFF; CDR3nt: TGCGCCAGCAGCTTGGACGCGGGACTAGCGGGTAATGAGCAGTTCTTC